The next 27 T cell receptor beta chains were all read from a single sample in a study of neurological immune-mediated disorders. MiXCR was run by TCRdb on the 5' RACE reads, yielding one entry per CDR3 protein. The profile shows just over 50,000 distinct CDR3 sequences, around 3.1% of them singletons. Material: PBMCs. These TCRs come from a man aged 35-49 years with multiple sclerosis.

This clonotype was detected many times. CDR3 DNA sequence: TGTGCCAGCAGTTTGCTAACGGGATCTGGAAACACCATATATTTT. It codes for CASSLLTGSGNTIYF. This rearrangement joins TRBV28 to TRBJ1-3; unclear D gene. Trimming pared 3 bases from V and 1 base from J, leaving 10 bases between. The CDR3 sequence is 15 residues long. Germline loops: CDR1 MDHEN, CDR2 SYDVKM. The entire variable domain, with the rest obtained from reference TRBV28 and TRBJ1-3, is as follows: DVKVTQSSRYLVKRTGEKVFLECVQDMDHENMFWYRQDPGLGLRLIYFSYDVKMKEKGDIPEGYSVSREKKERFSLILESASTNQTSMYLCASSLLTGSGNTIYFGEGSWLTVV.

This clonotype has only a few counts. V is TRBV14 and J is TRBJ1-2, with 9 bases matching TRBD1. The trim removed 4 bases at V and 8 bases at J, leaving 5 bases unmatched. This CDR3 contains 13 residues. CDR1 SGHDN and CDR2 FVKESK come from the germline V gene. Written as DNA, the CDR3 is TGTGCCAGCAGCCGGTCGACAGGGGGAGGCTACACCTTC. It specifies CASSRSTGGGYTF. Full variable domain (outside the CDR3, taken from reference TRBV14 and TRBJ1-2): EAGVTQFPSHSVIEKGQTVTLRCDPISGHDNLYWYRRVMGKEIKFLLHFVKESKQDESGMPNNRFLAERTGGTYSTLKVQPAELEDSGVYFCASSRSTGGGYTFGSGTRLTVV.

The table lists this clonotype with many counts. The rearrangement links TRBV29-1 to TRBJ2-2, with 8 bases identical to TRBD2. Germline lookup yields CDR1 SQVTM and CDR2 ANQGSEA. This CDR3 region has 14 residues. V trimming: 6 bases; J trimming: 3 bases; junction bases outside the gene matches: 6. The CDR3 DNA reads TGCAGCGTCCGGGGGGGGGCAGACACCGGGGAGCTGTTTTTT. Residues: CSVRGGADTGELFF.

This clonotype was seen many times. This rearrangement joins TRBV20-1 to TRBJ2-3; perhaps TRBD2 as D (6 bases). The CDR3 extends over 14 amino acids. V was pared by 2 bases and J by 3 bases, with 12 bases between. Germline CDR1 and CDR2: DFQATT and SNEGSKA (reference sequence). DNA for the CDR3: TGCAGTGCTAGAAAGACTAGTGGGACAGATACGCAGTATTTT. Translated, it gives CSARKTSGTDTQYF.

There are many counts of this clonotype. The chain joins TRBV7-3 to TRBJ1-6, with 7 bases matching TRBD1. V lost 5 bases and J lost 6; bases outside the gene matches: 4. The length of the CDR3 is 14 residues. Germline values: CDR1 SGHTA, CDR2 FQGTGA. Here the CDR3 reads CASSKTGFNSPLHF. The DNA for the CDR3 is TGTGCCAGCAGCAAGACAGGGTTTAATTCACCCCTCCACTTT. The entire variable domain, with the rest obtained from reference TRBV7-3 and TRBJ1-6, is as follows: GAGVSQTPSNKVTEKGKYVELRCDPISGHTALYWYRQSLGQGPEFLIYFQGTGAADDSGLPNDRFFAVRPEGSVSTLKIQRTERGDSAVYLCASSKTGFNSPLHFGNGTRLTVT.

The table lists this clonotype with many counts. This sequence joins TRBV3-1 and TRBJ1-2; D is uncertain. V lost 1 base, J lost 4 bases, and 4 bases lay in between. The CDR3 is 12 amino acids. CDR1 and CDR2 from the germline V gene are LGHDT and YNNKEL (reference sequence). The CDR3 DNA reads TGTGCCAGCAGCCAAGGGCTCTATGGCTACACCTTC. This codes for CASSQGLYGYTF.

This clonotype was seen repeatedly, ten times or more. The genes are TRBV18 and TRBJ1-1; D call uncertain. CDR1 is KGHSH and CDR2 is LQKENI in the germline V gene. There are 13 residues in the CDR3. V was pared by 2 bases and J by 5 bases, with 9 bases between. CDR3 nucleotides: TGTGCCAGCTCACCAGGACGTCAGACTGAAGCTTTCTTT. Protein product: CASSPGRQTEAFF.

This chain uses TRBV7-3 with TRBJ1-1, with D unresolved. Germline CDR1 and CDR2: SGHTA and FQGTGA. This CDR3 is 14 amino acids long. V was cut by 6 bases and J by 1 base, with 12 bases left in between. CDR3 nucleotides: TGTGCCAGCAGGGGCGGCGGAACGAACACTGAAGCTTTCTTT. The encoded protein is CASRGGGTNTEAFF.

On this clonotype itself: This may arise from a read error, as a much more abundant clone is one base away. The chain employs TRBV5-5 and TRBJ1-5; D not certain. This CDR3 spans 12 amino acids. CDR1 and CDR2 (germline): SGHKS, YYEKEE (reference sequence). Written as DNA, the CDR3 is TGTGCCAGCAGCCTCGCGGGAGGGCCCCAGAATTTT. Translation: CASSLAGGPQNF.

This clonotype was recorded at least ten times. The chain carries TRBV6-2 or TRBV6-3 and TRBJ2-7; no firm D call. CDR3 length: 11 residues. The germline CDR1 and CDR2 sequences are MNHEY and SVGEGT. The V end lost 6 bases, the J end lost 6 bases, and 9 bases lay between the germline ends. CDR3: CASRDQREQYF. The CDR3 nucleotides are TGTGCCAGCAGAGATCAGCGCGAGCAGTACTTC.

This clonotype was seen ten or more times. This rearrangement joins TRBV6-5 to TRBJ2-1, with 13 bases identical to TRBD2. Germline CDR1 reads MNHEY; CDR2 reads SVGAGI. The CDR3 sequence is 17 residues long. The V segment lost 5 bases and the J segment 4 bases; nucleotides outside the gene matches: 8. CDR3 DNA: TGTGCCAGCAGTCCTAGACTAGCGGGGGGCCCTTACAATGAGCAGTTCTTC. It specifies CASSPRLAGGPYNEQFF.

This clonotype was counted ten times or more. The CDR3 here is CASSQGRSGNYNEQFF. In DNA, the CDR3 is TGTGCCAGCAGCCAGGGACGATCAGGGAACTACAATGAGCAGTTCTTC. The V call is TRBV7-2, the J call TRBJ2-1; the D gene could be TRBD1 or TRBD2 (5 bases each). This CDR3 region has 16 residues. Germline CDR1 is SGHTA and CDR2 is FQGNSA. Deletions cut 5 bases from V and 3 bases from J, with 17 bases between.

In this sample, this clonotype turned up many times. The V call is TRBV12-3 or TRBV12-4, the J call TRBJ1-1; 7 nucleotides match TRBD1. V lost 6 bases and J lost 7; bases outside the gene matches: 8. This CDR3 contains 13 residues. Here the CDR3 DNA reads TGTGCCAGCAGCCTTAACAGGGGACGTGAAGCTTTCTTT. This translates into CASSLNRGREAFF.

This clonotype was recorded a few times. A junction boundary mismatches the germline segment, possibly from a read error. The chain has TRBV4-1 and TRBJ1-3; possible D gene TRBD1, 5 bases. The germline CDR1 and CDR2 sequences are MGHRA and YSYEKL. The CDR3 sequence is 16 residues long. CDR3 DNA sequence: TGCGCCAGCAGCCAAGGGGGGACGGCCTCTGGAAAAACCATCTATTTT. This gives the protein CASSQGGTASGKTIYF.

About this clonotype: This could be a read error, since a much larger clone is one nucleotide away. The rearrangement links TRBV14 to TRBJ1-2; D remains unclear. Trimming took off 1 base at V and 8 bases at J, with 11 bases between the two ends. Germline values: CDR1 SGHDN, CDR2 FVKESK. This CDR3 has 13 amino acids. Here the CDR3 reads CASSQGLGKGYTF. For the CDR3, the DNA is TGTGCCAGCAGCCAAGGGCTGGGGAAAGGCTACACCTTC.

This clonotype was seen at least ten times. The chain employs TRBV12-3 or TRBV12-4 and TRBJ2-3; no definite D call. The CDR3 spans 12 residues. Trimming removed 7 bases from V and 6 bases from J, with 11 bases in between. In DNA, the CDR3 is TGTGCCAGCACCCCTGTTCGTGATACGCAGTATTTT. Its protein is CASTPVRDTQYF.

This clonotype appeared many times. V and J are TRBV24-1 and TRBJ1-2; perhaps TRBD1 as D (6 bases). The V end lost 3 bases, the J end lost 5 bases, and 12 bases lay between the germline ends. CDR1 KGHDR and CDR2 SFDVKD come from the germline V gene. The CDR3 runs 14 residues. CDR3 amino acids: CATSDPGTGYGYTF. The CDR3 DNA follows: TGTGCCACCAGTGATCCCGGAACAGGGTATGGCTACACCTTC.

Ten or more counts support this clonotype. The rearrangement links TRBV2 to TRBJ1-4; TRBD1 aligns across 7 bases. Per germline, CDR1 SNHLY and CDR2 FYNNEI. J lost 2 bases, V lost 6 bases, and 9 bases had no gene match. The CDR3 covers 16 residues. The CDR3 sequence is CASRPGQVGTNEKLFF. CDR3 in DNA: TGTGCCAGCAGACCTGGACAGGTCGGGACTAATGAAAAACTGTTTTTT. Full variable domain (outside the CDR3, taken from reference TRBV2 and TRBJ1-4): EPEVTQTPSHQVTQMGQEVILRCVPISNHLYFYWYRQILGQKVEFLVSFYNNEISEKSEIFDDQFSVERPDGSNFTLKIRSTKLEDSAMYFCASRPGQVGTNEKLFFGSGTQLSVL.

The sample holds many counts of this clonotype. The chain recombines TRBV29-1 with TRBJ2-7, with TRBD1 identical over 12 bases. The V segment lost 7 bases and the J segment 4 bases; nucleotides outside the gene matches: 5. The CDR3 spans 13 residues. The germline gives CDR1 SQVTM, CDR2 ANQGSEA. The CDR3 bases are TGCAGCGGATGGGACAGGGGGCCTTACGAGCAGTACTTC. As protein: CSGWDRGPYEQYF.

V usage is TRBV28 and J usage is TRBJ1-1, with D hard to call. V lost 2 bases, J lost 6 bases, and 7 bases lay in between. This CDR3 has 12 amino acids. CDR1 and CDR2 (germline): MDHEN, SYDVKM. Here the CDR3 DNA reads TGTGCCAGCAGTTTAGACCCAGCTGAAGCTTTCTTT. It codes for CASSLDPAEAFF.

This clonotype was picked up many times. CDR3 sequence reads: CASRGGGPNTEAFF. The CDR3 nucleotides read TGTGCCAGCAGGGGCGGCGGCCCGAACACTGAAGCTTTCTTT. The chain couples TRBV7-3 to TRBJ1-1; the D is unclear. There are 14 residues in the CDR3. Trimming removed 6 bases from V and 1 base from J, with 12 bases in between. Germline assignment: CDR1 SGHTA and CDR2 FQGTGA.

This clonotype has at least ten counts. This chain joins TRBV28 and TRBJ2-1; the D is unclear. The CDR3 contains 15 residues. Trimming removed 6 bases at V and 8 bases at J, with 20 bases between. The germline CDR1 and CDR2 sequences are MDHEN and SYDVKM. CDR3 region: CASSSPSAPGDEQFF. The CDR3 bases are TGTGCCAGCAGCTCCCCCTCGGCCCCGGGCGATGAGCAGTTCTTC.

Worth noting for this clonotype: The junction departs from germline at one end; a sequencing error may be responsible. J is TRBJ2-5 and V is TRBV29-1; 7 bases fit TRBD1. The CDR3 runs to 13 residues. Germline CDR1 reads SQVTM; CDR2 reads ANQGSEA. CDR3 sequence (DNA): TGCAGCGTTGAGAGGGGGCACCAAGAGACCCTGTACTTC. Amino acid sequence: CSVERGHQETLYF.

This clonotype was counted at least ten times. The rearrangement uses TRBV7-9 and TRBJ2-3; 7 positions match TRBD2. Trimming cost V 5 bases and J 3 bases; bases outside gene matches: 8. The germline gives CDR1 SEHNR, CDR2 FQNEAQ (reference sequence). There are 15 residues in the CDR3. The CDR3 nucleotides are TGTGCCAGCAGCGCGACGAGGGGAGGGACAGATACGCAGTATTTT. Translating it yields CASSATRGGTDTQYF.

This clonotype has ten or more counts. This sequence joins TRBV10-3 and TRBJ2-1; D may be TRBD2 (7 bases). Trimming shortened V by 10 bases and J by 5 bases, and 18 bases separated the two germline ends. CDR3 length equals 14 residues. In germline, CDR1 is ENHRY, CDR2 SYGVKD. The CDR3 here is CATGAWEGDNEQFF. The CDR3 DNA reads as TGTGCCACCGGGGCATGGGAGGGGGACAATGAGCAGTTCTTC.

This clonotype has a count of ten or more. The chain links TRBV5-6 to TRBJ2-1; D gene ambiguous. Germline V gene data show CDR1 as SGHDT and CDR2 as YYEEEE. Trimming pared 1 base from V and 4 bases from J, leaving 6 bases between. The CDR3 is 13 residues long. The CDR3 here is CASSLLQYNEQFF. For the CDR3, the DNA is TGTGCCAGCAGCTTGTTACAGTACAATGAGCAGTTCTTC.

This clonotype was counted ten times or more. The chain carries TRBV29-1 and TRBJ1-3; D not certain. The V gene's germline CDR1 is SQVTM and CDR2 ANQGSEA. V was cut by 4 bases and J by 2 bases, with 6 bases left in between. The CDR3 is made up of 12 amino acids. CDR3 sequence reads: CSVAGAGNTIYF. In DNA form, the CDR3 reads TGCAGCGTTGCCGGGGCTGGAAACACCATATATTTT.